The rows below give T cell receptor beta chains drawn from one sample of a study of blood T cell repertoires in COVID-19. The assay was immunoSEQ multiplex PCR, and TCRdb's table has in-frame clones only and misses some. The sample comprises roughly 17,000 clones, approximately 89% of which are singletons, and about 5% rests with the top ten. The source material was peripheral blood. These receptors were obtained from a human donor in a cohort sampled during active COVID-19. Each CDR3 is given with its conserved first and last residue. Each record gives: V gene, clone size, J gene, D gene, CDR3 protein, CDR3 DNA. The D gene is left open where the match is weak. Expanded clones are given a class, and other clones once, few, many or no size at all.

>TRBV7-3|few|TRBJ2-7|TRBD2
CASSLLAGSNEQYF
TGTGCCAGCAGCTTGCTAGCGGGATCGAACGAGCAGTACTTC
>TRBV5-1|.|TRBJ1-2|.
CASSSTANYGYTF
TGCGCCAGCAGCTCGACAGCTAACTATGGCTACACCTTC
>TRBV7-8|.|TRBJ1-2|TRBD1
CASTEGTGRVYGYTF
TGTGCCAGTACAGAGGGGACAGGGAGGGTCTATGGCTACACCTTC
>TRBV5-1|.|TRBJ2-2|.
CASSGGGELFF
TGCGCCAGCAGCGGCGGCGGGGAGCTGTTTTTT
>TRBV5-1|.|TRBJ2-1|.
CASSLVGNTYNEQFF
TGCGCCAGCAGCTTGGTCGGGAATACCTACAATGAGCAGTTCTTC
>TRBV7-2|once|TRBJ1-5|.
CASSAGTASNQPQHF
TGTGCCAGCAGCGCGGGGACGGCTAGCAATCAGCCCCAGCATTTT
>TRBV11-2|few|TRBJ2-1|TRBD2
CASSLAGSRSYNEQFF
TGTGCCAGCAGTCTAGCGGGCTCACGCTCCTACAATGAGCAGTTCTTC
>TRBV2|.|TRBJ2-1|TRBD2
CASSVRLAGYEEQFF
TGTGCCAGCAGTGTGCGACTAGCGGGATATGAAGAGCAGTTCTTC
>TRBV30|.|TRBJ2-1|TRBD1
CAWSQGAVQFF
TGTGCCTGGAGTCAGGGGGCAGTGCAGTTCTTC
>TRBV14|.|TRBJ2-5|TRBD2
CASSQDLAGVGETQYF
TGTGCCAGCAGCCAAGATCTAGCGGGAGTTGGTGAGACCCAGTACTTC
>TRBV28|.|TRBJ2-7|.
CASRTGSGMSYEQYF
TGTGCCAGCAGAACAGGTAGTGGGATGTCCTACGAGCAGTACTTC
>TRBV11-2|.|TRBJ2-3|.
CASSLTSGNTDTQYF
TGTGCCAGCAGCCTTACGAGCGGAAACACAGATACGCAGTATTTT
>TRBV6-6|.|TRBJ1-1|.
CASTSGGNTEAFF
TGTGCCAGCACCTCGGGGGGGAACACTGAAGCTTTCTTT
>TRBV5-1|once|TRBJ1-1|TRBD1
CASSLGPGGLNTEAFF
TGCGCCAGCAGCTTGGGGCCAGGGGGCTTGAACACTGAAGCTTTCTTT
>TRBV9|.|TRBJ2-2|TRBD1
CASSTRDRANTGELFF
TGTGCCAGCAGCACCCGGGACAGGGCGAACACCGGGGAGCTGTTTTTT
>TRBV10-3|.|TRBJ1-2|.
CAIRDVGAYGYTF
TGTGCCATCAGAGACGTTGGGGCCTATGGCTACACCTTC
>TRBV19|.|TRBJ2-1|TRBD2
CASSTGTSHNEQFF
TGTGCCAGTAGTACGGGGACTAGTCACAATGAGCAGTTCTTC
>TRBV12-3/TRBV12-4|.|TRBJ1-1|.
CASSLKWSTEAFF
TGTGCCAGCAGTCTGAAATGGAGCACTGAAGCTTTCTTT
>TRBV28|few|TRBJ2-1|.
CASSIQYYNEQFF
TGTGCCAGCAGTATTCAGTACTACAATGAGCAGTTCTTC
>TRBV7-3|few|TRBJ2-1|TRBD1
CASSSTGGLYNEQFF
TGTGCCAGCAGCTCGACAGGGGGCTTGTACAATGAGCAGTTCTTC
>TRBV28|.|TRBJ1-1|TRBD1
CASSSPTGTTEAFF
TGTGCCAGCAGTTCCCCGACAGGGACCACTGAAGCTTTCTTT
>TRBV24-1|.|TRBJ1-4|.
CATSDLNRGSEKLFF
TGTGCCACCAGTGATTTGAATAGGGGGAGTGAAAAACTGTTTTTT
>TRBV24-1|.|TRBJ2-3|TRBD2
CATSDSPGLAGADTQYF
TGTGCCACCAGTGATTCGCCGGGACTAGCGGGAGCAGATACGCAGTATTTT
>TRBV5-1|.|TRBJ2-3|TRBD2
CASSLGPSGTTDTQYF
TGCGCCAGCAGCTTAGGGCCTAGCGGGACTACAGATACGCAGTATTTT
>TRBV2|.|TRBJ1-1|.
CASTLFEGNTEAFF
TGTGCCAGCACCCTATTCGAGGGTAACACTGAAGCTTTCTTT
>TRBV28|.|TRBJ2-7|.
CASSRQVQERYF
TGTGCCAGCAGTCGACAGGTCCAGGAACGTTACTTC
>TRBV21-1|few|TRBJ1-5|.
CASSNEDQPQHF
TGTGCCAGCAGCAACGAGGATCAGCCCCAGCATTTT
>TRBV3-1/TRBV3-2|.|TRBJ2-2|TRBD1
CASSRDRGGTGELFF
TGTGCCAGCAGCCGGGACAGGGGTGGGACCGGGGAGCTGTTTTTT
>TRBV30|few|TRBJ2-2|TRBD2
CAWSQTSGATGELFF
TGTGCCTGGAGTCAGACTAGCGGGGCCACCGGGGAGCTGTTTTTT
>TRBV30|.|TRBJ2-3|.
CAWSKRETDTQYF
TGTGCCTGGAGTAAGAGGGAAACAGATACGCAGTATTTT
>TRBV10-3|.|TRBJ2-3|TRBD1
CAISEGTGDTQYF
TGTGCCATCAGTGAGGGGACAGGGGATACGCAGTATTTT
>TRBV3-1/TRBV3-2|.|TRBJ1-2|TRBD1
CASSQGQGGYGYTF
TGTGCCAGCAGCCAAGGGCAGGGGGGCTATGGCTACACCTTC
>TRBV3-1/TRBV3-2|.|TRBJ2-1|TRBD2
CASSRLAGPYNEQFF
TGTGCCAGCAGCCGGCTAGCGGGACCCTACAATGAGCAGTTCTTC
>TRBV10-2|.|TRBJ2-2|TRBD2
CASDGLAGSNTGELFF
TGCGCCAGCGATGGACTAGCGGGGTCGAACACCGGGGAGCTGTTTTTT
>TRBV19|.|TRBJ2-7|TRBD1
CASSPGTGLAYEQYF
TGTGCCAGTAGTCCCGGGACAGGCCTAGCCTACGAGCAGTACTTC
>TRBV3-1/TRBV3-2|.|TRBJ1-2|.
CASSRAGANYGYTF
TGTGCCAGCAGCCGCGCAGGGGCCAACTATGGCTACACCTTC
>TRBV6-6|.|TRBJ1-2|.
CASTGGLALYGYTF
TGTGCCAGCACGGGTGGGTTAGCCCTCTATGGCTACACCTTC
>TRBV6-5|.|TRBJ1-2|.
CASSYSRAYRYTF
TGTGCCAGCAGTTACTCGAGGGCCTATCGCTACACCTTC
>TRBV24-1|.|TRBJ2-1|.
CATSDYSGEGEQFF
TGTGCCACCAGTGATTACTCAGGGGAAGGTGAGCAGTTCTTC
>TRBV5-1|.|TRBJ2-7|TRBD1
CASSFFLTGVPYEQYF
TGCGCCAGCAGCTTCTTCTTGACAGGGGTCCCCTACGAGCAGTACTTC
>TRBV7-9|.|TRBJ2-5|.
CASSLGSWGRRETQYF
TGTGCCAGCAGCTTAGGTTCCTGGGGGCGAAGGGAGACCCAGTACTTC
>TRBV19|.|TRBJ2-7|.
CASSSTAGVHEQYF
TGTGCCAGTAGTTCCACTGCAGGGGTCCACGAGCAGTACTTC
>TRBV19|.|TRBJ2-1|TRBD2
CASSFARGGYNEQFF
TGTGCCAGTAGTTTCGCTCGGGGGGGCTACAATGAGCAGTTCTTC
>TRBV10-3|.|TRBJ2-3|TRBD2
CAISTSGETQYF
TGTGCCATCAGCACTAGCGGAGAAACGCAGTATTTT